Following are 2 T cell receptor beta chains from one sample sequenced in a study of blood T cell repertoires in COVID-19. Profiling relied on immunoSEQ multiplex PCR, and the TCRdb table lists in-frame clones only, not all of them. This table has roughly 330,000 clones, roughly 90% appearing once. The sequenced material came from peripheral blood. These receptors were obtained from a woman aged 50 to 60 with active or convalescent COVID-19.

This chain's CDR3 is CSAHSDRALYF. The CDR3 DNA reads as TGCAGTGCTCATTCGGACAGGGCCCTGTATTTT. The chain has TRBV20-1 and TRBJ2-3, with 8 nucleotides matching TRBD1. J lost 14 bases, V lost 5 bases, and 9 bases had no gene match. The CDR3 runs to 11 residues. Germline V CDR1 and CDR2: DFQATT, SNEGSKA (reference sequence).

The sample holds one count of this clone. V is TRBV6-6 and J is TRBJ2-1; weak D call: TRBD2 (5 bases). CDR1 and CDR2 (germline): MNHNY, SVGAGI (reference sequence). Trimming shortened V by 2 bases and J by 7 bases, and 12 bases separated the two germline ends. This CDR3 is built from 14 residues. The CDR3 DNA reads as TGTGCCAGCAGTTACCGCGGGTCTTCAAATGAGCAGTTCTTC. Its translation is CASSYRGSSNEQFF.